These 26 T cell receptor beta chains came from one sample sequenced in a study of blood T cell repertoires in COVID-19. Here immunoSEQ multiplex PCR was the method, and the copy in TCRdb shows in-frame clones only, minus some. The repertoire consists of 300,000 to 400,000 clones, with around nine tenths occurring once and the leading ten covering approximately 3.5%. The specimen sequenced was peripheral blood. The receptors were sampled from a woman younger than 30 who had recovered from COVID-19.

This rearrangement joins TRBV24-1 to TRBJ2-3, with 10 bases identical to TRBD2. Germline CDR1 and CDR2: KGHDR and SFDVKD. The J segment lost 2 bases and the V segment lost 3 bases, leaving 4 bases of the junction unmatched. There are 16 residues in the CDR3. The CDR3 nucleotides read TGTGCCACCAGTGATATACTAGCGGGATCCACAGATACGCAGTATTTT. It encodes CATSDILAGSTDTQYF.

The rearrangement links TRBV5-1 to TRBJ1-6, with TRBD1 matching 8 bases. The CDR3 loop spans 16 amino acids. Germline-derived CDR1 and CDR2 are SGHRS and YFSETQ. Germline trimming cut 2 bases from V and 1 base from J; bases unmatched to any gene: 2. The CDR3: CASSFGQGSYNSPLHF. The CDR3 region has the DNA TGCGCCAGCAGCTTCGGACAGGGTTCCTATAATTCACCCCTCCACTTT.

This chain links TRBV30 with TRBJ1-1; 7 nucleotides agree with TRBD1. CDR1 and CDR2 from the germline V gene are GTSNPN and SVGIG (reference sequence). This CDR3 has 14 amino acids. Unmatched junction bases numbered 7, after V lost 2 bases and J lost 4 bases. The CDR3 is CAWSRDNRGTEAFF. CDR3 sequence (DNA): TGTGCCTGGAGTAGAGACAACAGGGGCACTGAAGCTTTCTTT.

The V and J genes are TRBV19 and TRBJ1-3, with a possible D match to TRBD1 (5 bases). Germline lookup yields CDR1 LNHDA and CDR2 SQIVND (reference sequence). The CDR3 spans 16 residues. Trimming stripped 1 base from V and 0 bases from J, with 10 bases between. CDR3 sequence: CASSIARADSGNTIYF. The CDR3 DNA reads as TGTGCCAGTAGTATAGCCAGGGCAGACTCTGGAAACACCATATATTTT.

This rearrangement joins TRBV19 to TRBJ2-2; 7 positions agree with TRBD1. After removal of 4 bases from V and 1 base from J, the junction contained 12 bases not matched to a gene. Germline lookup yields CDR1 LNHDA and CDR2 SQIVND (reference sequence). This CDR3 has 18 residues. DNA for the CDR3: TGTGCCAGTAGTACCCGGGCCCGCAGGGGGAAGAACACCGGGGAGCTGTTTTTT. Its translation: CASSTRARRGKNTGELFF.

The chain links TRBV20-1 to TRBJ2-1, with TRBD2 matching over 9 bases. This CDR3 spans 15 amino acids. Germline lookup yields CDR1 DFQATT and CDR2 SNEGSKA (reference sequence). The ends lost 3 bases at V and 4 bases at J; junction bases unmatched: 7. In DNA form, the CDR3 reads TGCAGTGCTAGTACCGGGACTAGCCTTTACAATGAGCAGTTCTTC. Translated, it gives CSASTGTSLYNEQFF.

This chain links TRBV6-5 with TRBJ1-2, with D perhaps TRBD1 (6 bases). V lost 5 bases and J lost 8, with 15 bases in between. Germline CDR1 and CDR2: MNHEY and SVGAGI. The CDR3 loop spans 13 amino acids. The CDR3 spells CASSLVWGQGYTF. The CDR3 DNA is TGTGCCAGCAGTCTCGTATGGGGGCAAGGCTACACCTTC.

This rearrangement joins TRBV11-3 to TRBJ1-2; 8 positions match TRBD1. J gave up 6 bases and V 5 bases, and 5 bases lay outside the gene matches. Germline V gene sequence: CDR1 SGHNT, CDR2 YENEEA. The CDR3 is 13 amino acids. The CDR3 is CASSQQGVDGYTF. In nucleotides, the CDR3 is TGTGCCAGCAGCCAACAGGGGGTGGATGGCTACACCTTC.

The chain uses TRBV6-1 and TRBJ1-2; 11 bases agree with TRBD1. This CDR3 is built from 19 residues. The trim removed 1 base at V and 2 bases at J, leaving 12 bases unmatched. CDR1 MNHNS and CDR2 SASEGT come from the germline V gene. This CDR3 reads CASSEGLGTGGVGNYGYTF. The CDR3, as DNA: TGTGCCAGCAGTGAAGGACTAGGGACAGGGGGTGTTGGCAACTATGGCTACACCTTC.

The J gene is TRBJ1-1, the V gene TRBV6-5; D is undetermined. The germline CDR1 and CDR2 sequences are MNHEY and SVGAGI. This CDR3 is 13 amino acids long. Between the trimmed V and J ends, which lost 6 bases and 4 bases, there was a span of 12 bases. The CDR3 DNA reads TGTGCCAGCAGCGCGGCTAGAGGCACTGAAGCTTTCTTT. It codes for CASSAARGTEAFF.

The chain links TRBV4-3 to TRBJ2-5, with a weak D call TRBD1 (5 bases). The V end lost 4 bases, the J end lost 5 bases, and 17 bases lay between the germline ends. CDR3 size: 15 residues. Germline lookup yields CDR1 LGHNA and CDR2 YSLEER. CDR3 loop: CASSLTDSVWETQYF. As DNA, the CDR3 is TGCGCCAGCAGCCTCACCGACAGCGTTTGGGAGACCCAGTACTTC.

The gene calls are TRBV27 and TRBJ1-2, with TRBD1 as a possible D gene (6 bases). In germline, CDR1 is MNHEY, CDR2 SMNVEV (reference sequence). This CDR3 region has 16 residues. Trimming removed 0 bases at V and 3 bases at J, with 14 bases between. The CDR3 DNA sequence: TGTGCCAGCAGTTTATCGGGGAGGGGGGCTGACTATGGCTACACCTTC. It translates to CASSLSGRGADYGYTF.

The V call is TRBV6-1, the J call TRBJ2-7, with TRBD1 matching over 10 bases. The V segment lost 2 bases and the J segment 4 bases; nucleotides outside the gene matches: 2. Germline CDR1 MNHNS, CDR2 SASEGT. CDR3 length: 14 residues. In DNA, the CDR3 is TGTGCCAGCAGTGAACCGGGACAGGGGTACGAGCAGTACGTC. Protein product: CASSEPGQGYEQYV.

This clone was seen a few times. The V and J genes are TRBV19 and TRBJ2-6; TRBD1 matches at 11 bases. Germline assignment: CDR1 LNHDA and CDR2 SQIVND (reference sequence). This CDR3 spans 17 amino acids. With V trimmed by 8 bases and J by 2 bases, 8 bases remained unmatched. The chain's CDR3 is CASGTGTGGTGANVLTF. CDR3 sequence (DNA): TGTGCCAGTGGTACCGGGACAGGGGGTACTGGGGCCAACGTCCTGACTTTC.

J is TRBJ2-1 and V is TRBV9, with 7 bases identical to TRBD1. After removal of 0 bases from V and 4 bases from J, the junction contained 7 bases not matched to a gene. The CDR3 spans 16 residues. Germline V gene lookup returns CDR1 SGDLS and CDR2 YYNGEE. The CDR3 region has the DNA TGTGCCAGCAGCGTAGCAGGGGGATCGGGGTACAATGAGCAGTTCTTC. Translation: CASSVAGGSGYNEQFF.

This clone has just one count. The rearrangement joins TRBV29-1 to TRBJ1-3; TRBD1 aligns across 8 bases. The V gene's germline CDR1 is SQVTM and CDR2 ANQGSEA. The V gene end was trimmed by 7 bases and the J gene end by 4 bases; junction bases not matched to a gene: 9. This CDR3 spans 14 amino acids. The CDR3 nucleotides are TGCAGCGCCTTGACGGACAGGGTCGGAAACACCATATATTTT. Translation: CSALTDRVGNTIYF. The variable domain in full, with the rest retrieved from reference TRBV29-1 and TRBJ1-3, is SAVISQKPSRDICQRGTSLTIQCQVDSQVTMMFWYRQQPGQSLTLIATANQGSEATYESGFVIDKFPISRPNLTFSTLTVSNMSPEDSSIYLCSALTDRVGNTIYFGEGSWLTVV.

The J gene is TRBJ1-1, the V gene TRBV20-1, with 7 bases identical to TRBD1. Germline CDR1 DFQATT, CDR2 SNEGSKA (reference sequence). This CDR3 comprises 15 residues. The V segment lost 3 bases and the J segment 0 bases; nucleotides outside the gene matches: 7. This chain's CDR3 is CSASWQGVMNTEAFF. CDR3 DNA: TGCAGTGCTAGTTGGCAGGGGGTTATGAACACTGAAGCTTTCTTT.

This chain joins TRBV10-3 and TRBJ2-3, with 7 bases fitting TRBD2. Trimming removed 0 bases from V and 1 base from J; junction bases left unmatched: 4. CDR3 length: 16 amino acids. Germline CDR1 ENHRY, CDR2 SYGVKD. CDR3 DNA sequence: TGTGCCATCAGTGAGTCGTCTAGCGGAGGCACAGATACGCAGTATTTT. Translated, it gives CAISESSSGGTDTQYF.

The CDR3 loop reads CASTTGGVYEQYV. CDR3 bases: TGTGCCAGCACCACAGGGGGGGTCTACGAGCAGTACGTC. The chain joins TRBV2 to TRBJ2-7, with D perhaps TRBD1 (8 bases). Trimming left V 7 bases short and J 3 bases short, with 13 bases between. The CDR3 is 13 amino acids. From germline, CDR1 is SNHLY and CDR2 FYNNEI.

The chain combines TRBV5-1 with TRBJ2-5; 7 positions match TRBD1. J lost 1 base, V lost 4 bases, and 4 bases had no gene match. CDR1 and CDR2 from the germline V gene are SGHRS and YFSETQ. This CDR3 region has 14 residues. CDR3 residues: CASSGGQVQETQYF. The CDR3 nucleotides read TGCGCCAGCAGCGGTGGACAGGTCCAAGAGACCCAGTACTTC.

Points on this clone: This specimen includes other DNA sequences encoding the same CDR3. This sequence joins TRBV24-1 and TRBJ1-1; 7 bases match TRBD1. Losses at the gene ends were 2 bases for V and 1 base for J; bases not matched to a gene: 3. Germline CDR1 and CDR2: KGHDR and SFDVKD. The CDR3 length is 15 residues. In DNA form, the CDR3 reads TGTGCCACCAGTGATTCCAGGACAGGGAACACTGAAGCTTTCTTT. It encodes CATSDSRTGNTEAFF.

This clone showed up just once. V gene TRBV19 combines with J gene TRBJ2-1, with TRBD2 matching 7 bases. This CDR3 is built from 16 residues. From germline, CDR1 is LNHDA and CDR2 SQIVND (reference sequence). J was trimmed by 6 bases and V by 4 bases; bases with no gene match: 12. DNA for the CDR3: TGTGCCAGTAGTAAGAAAGGCGGGAGCTTGAGCAATGAGCAGTTCTTC. This encodes CASSKKGGSLSNEQFF.

The chain recombines TRBV5-3 with TRBJ2-7; 10 bases fit TRBD2. TRBV5-3 is identified as an open reading frame with a role that is uncertain. CDR3 length: 15 amino acids. J was trimmed by 2 bases and V by 2 bases; bases with no gene match: 4. In DNA form, the CDR3 reads TGTGCCAGAAGCTTTTCGAGCGGGAGGGCCTACGAGCAGTACGTC. Encoded protein: CARSFSSGRAYEQYV.

The chain links TRBV6-6 to TRBJ2-2, with TRBD1 identical over 8 bases. Germline values: CDR1 MNHNY, CDR2 SVGAGI (reference sequence). After removal of 8 bases from V and 5 bases from J, the junction contained 10 bases not matched to a gene. The CDR3 covers 15 residues. CDR3 DNA: TGTGCCAGCCAGGGGGCGAGCGATTTAACCGGGGAGCTGTTTTTT. Translating it yields CASQGASDLTGELFF.

This chain connects TRBV2 to TRBJ2-1; 9 bases map to TRBD2. The CDR3 length is 20 residues. Per germline, CDR1 SNHLY and CDR2 FYNNEI. J lost 4 bases, V lost 7 bases, and 23 bases had no gene match. CDR3 sequence: CASKPLLWGKREVKYNEQFF. The DNA for the CDR3 is TGTGCCAGCAAGCCGCTCCTATGGGGGAAGCGGGAGGTAAAGTACAATGAGCAGTTCTTC.

This sequence joins TRBV3-1 (or the pseudogene TRBV3-2) and TRBJ2-1; 8 nucleotides line up with TRBD2. The V segment lost 4 bases and the J segment 4 bases; nucleotides outside the gene matches: 9. The V gene's germline CDR1 is LGHDT and CDR2 YNNKEL (reference sequence). The CDR3 has 16 residues. CDR3 coding DNA: TGTGCCAGCAGCCTAACTTCTAGCGGGCTATACAATGAGCAGTTCTTC. Translated, it gives CASSLTSSGLYNEQFF.